The clone carrying this T cell receptor beta chain was detected only a few times. Its cognate antigen is unknown. The method was immunoSEQ multiplex PCR; TCRdb's version includes in-frame clones alone and lacks a portion of them. The sample has approximately 150,000 clones, 80% to 90% seen once; the top ten hold 1.5% to 2%. This sample is drawn from a study of T cell responses to AZD1222 COVID-19 vaccine. Study information: Both about-4-week and about-12-week second-dose recipients were combined. General study results and limits: After the peak T cell response, and only then, were repertoires sampled.

V was pared by 5 bases and J by 4 bases, with 5 bases of the junction left unmatched. CDR3 length equals 14 residues. Germline CDR1 reads MNHEY; CDR2 reads SVGAGI. The sequencing used peripheral blood, collected on day 0 of AZD1222 vaccination. The chain combines TRBV6-5 with TRBJ2-3; TRBD1 aligns across 8 bases. The clonotype was recovered from an adult in good health. DNA of the CDR3: TGTGCCAGCAGTACCCTGACAGGGGCAGATACGCAGTATTTT. Protein product: CASSTLTGADTQYF.